This TCR beta chain was documented in a study of human T cells and chemical hapten exposure. Trimming took 0 bases from V and 5 from J, leaving 4 bases between them. CDR1 and CDR2 from the germline V gene are SNHLY and FYNNEI. The CDR3 extends over 12 amino acids. RNA extraction used unfractionated whole blood as the source of total RNA. It was the library that attached unique molecular identifiers to individual cDNA molecules. TCRdb recomputed calls from the 5' RACE reads with MiXCR, one row per CDR3 protein. The table has tens of thousands of distinct CDR3 sequences, about 8.4% seen once. This clonotype occurred a few times.

The V and J genes are TRBV2 and TRBJ1-2, with D unresolved. The sequence came from a male donor in good health. As DNA, the CDR3 is TGTGCCAGCAGTGAAGCGGATTATGGCTACACCTTC. Protein: CASSEADYGYTF.